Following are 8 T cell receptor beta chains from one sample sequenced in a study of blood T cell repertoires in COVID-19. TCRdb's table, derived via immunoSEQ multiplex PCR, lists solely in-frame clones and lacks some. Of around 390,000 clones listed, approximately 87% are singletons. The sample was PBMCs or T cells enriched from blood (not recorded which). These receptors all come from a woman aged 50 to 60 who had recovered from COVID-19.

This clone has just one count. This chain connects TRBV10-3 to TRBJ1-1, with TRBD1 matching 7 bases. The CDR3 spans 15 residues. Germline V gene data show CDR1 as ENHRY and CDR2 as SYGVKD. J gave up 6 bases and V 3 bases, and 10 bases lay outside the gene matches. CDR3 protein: CAISDPGQMFAEAFF. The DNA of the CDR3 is TGTGCCATCAGTGACCCGGGACAGATGTTCGCTGAAGCTTTCTTT.

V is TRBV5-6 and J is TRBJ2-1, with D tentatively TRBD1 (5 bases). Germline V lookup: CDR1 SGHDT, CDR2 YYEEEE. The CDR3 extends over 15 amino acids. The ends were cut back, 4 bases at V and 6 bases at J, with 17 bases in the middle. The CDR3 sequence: CASSLTGWRSNEQFF. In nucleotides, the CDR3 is TGTGCCAGCAGCCTAACAGGTTGGCGCTCCAATGAGCAGTTCTTC.

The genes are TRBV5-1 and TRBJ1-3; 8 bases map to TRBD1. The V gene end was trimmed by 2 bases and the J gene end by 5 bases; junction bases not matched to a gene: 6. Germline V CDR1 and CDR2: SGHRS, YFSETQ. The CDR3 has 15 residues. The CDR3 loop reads CASSLGQGGRNTIYF. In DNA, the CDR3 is TGCGCCAGCAGCTTAGGACAGGGTGGGAGAAACACCATATATTTT.

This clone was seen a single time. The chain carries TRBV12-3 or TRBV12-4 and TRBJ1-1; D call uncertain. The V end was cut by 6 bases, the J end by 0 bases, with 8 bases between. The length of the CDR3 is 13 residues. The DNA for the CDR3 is TGTGCCAGCAGGGTCGGGGTGAACACTGAAGCTTTCTTT. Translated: CASRVGVNTEAFF.

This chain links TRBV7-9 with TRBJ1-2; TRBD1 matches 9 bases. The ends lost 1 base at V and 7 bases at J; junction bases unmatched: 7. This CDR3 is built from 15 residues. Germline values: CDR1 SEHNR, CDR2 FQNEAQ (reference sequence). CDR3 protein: CASSLVWTGESGYTF. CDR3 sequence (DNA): TGTGCCAGCAGCTTAGTATGGACAGGGGAATCTGGCTACACCTTC.

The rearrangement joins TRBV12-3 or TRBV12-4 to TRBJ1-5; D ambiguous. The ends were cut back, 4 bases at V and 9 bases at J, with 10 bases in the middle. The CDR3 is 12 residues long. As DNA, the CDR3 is TGTGCCAGCAGTTATTCACGCGGGCCCCAGCATTTT. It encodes CASSYSRGPQHF.

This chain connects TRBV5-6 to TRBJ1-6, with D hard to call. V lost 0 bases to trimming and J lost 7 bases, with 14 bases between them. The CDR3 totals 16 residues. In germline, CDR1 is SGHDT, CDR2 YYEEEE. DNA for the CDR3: TGTGCCAGCAGCTTGGTGTCCAGGTCTTTCAATTCACCCCTCCACTTT. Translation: CASSLVSRSFNSPLHF.

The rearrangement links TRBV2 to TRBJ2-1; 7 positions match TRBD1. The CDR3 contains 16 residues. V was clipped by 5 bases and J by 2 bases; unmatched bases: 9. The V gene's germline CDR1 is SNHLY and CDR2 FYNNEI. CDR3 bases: TGTGCCAGCAGTAAACAGGGGACCCCTACCTACAATGAGCAGTTCTTC. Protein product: CASSKQGTPTYNEQFF. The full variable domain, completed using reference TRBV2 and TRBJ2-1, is EPEVTQTPSHQVTQMGQEVILRCVPISNHLYFYWYRQILGQKVEFLVSFYNNEISEKSEIFDDQFSVERPDGSNFTLKIRSTKLEDSAMYFCASSKQGTPTYNEQFFGPGTRLTVL.